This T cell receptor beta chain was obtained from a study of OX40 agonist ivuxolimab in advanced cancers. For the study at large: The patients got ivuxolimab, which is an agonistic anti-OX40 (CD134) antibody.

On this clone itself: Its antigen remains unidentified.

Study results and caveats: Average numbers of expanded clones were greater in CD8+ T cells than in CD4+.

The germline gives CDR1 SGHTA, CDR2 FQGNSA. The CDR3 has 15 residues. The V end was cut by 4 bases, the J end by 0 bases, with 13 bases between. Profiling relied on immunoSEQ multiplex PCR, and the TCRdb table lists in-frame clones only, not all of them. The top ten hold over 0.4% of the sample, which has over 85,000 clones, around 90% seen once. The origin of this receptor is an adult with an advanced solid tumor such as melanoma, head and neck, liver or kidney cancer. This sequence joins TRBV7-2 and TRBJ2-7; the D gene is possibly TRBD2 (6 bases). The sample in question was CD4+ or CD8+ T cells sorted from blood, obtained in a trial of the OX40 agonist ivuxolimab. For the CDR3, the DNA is TGTGCCAGCAGCTGGGGCGTAGCGGCCTCCTACGAGCAGTACTTC. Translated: CASSWGVAASYEQYF.